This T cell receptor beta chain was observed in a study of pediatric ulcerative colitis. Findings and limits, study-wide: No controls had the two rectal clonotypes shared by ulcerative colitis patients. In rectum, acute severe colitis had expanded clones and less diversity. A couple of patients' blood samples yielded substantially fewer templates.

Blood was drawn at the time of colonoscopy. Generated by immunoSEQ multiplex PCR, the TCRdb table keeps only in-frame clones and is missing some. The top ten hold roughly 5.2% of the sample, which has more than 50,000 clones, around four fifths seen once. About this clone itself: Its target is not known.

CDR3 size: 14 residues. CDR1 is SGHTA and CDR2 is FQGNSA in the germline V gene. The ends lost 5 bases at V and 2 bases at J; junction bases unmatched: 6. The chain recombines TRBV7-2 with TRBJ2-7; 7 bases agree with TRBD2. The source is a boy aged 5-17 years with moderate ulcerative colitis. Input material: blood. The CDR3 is CASSPVAGPYEQYF. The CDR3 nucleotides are TGTGCCAGCAGCCCGGTAGCGGGCCCCTACGAGCAGTACTTC.